This T cell receptor (beta chain) was recorded in a study of human T cells and chemical hapten exposure (dated by TCRdb to about 2021). Study-wide context: For sensitization, 2% DPC in acetone was applied to a 2 cm by 2 cm area of upper inner arm skin. In alopecia patients, the study followed how the peripheral blood TCR repertoire changed in vivo over primary and secondary sensitization to diphenylcyclopropenone (DPC), a hapten. Patch testing was performed on the upper back with Finn chambers containing 0.01% DPC, and the patch tests were scored after 6 days according to International Contact Dermatitis Research Group standards. Libraries were pooled for sequencing, and variation in per-sample TCR yields was attributed mainly to small differences in library volumes within the pool. Patient blood was sampled pre-sensitization (week 0) and at 2, 6 and about 24 weeks after DPC sensitization. Weekly therapeutic DPC doses were additionally applied to the scalp of patients throughout the roughly 26-week study period. The patient cohort, mostly female, included alopecia areata with under or over 50% scalp involvement, alopecia totalis and alopecia universalis. Blood for TCR sequencing was provided by twenty-nine alopecia patients at one to four time points (pre-sensitization, 2, 6 and 24 weeks). What the research found in general, with its limitations: Repeated subsampling changed both the strength of the expansion versus patch-test correlation and the threshold at which the correlation became significant. Expanded TCRs formed significantly more large CDR3 similarity clusters than pre-sensitization or healthy control sets, consistent with antigen-driven responses. The number of TCRs above 1 in 1000 frequency did not change with DPC sensitization; there was no evidence of global repertoire structure alterations. A positive correlation was found between the number of PT1 expanded TCRs and patch test score, with significance reached at thresholds 8, 16 and 32 but not 4. Because every patient had alopecia, a presumed autoimmune disease, the patients' immune response might differ from that of healthy individuals.

The time point tag for this specimen amounts to: pre-sensitization, week 0. This sample's treatment or condition label indicates: therapeutic diphenylcyclopropenone sensitization with weekly scalp DPC. Blood at each patch-test visit was drawn before the patch test was applied. Eligible patients were aged 18 to 70, diagnosed with alopecia, deemed suitable for DPC therapy, and excluded if pregnant. Total RNA was extracted from unfractionated whole blood collected in Tempus Blood RNA tubes. Trimming removed 1 base from V and 6 bases from J, leaving 6 bases between the germline ends. From cysteine to phenylalanine, the CDR3 is 13 amino acids long. Only the CDR3 part of the read is kept: 39 bases, read in frame from the first base. The germline V gene (reference sequence) provides CDR1 SEHNR and CDR2 FQNEAQ. This clonotype was detected ten times or more. Its target antigen remains unknown. One base away there is no much larger clone; base qualities are not given.

Library preparation was by RACE. Instrument on record: NextSeq 500. During library preparation, unique molecular identifiers were attached to individual cDNA molecules so that TCRs could be counted in a quantitative, reproducible way. Each blood RNA sample was used to sequence both TCR alpha and TCR beta chains. The paper's processing steps were these. A median of roughly 98,000 TCRs per sample was observed, with a range of about 23,224 to 690,600. V, J and CDR3 annotation of the TCR reads was performed with the Decombinator software suite. For the PS versus PT1 abundance plots, all samples were subsampled to the same number of TCRs (28,000). Expanded TCRs were defined as absent before sensitization and observed at least eight times at the 2-week time point. The public reads were reprocessed in TCRdb via fastp at Q25 and MiXCR, keeping in-frame beta chains. Entries that share a CDR3 protein sequence are merged under the most common genes and DNA. The V and J calls, along with clone size, are taken from TCRdb and not from the paper's own processing. This sample has under 100,000 distinct CDR3 sequences in its table, and approximately 9% of those were observed once. Of the sample, 2.6% is held by the ten largest clones.

The material sequenced was whole blood, taken in connection with sensitization to the hapten diphenylcyclopropenone (DPC). The rearranged chain carries TRBV7-9 and TRBJ2-2; possibly the D gene is TRBD2, per 5 matching bases. This sequence originates from a man aged 40-49 years with alopecia areata. Some clones in this sample may be carry-over from other donors' samples. CDR3 region: CASSLGGSGELFF. The sequenced DNA is TGTGCCAGCAGCTTAGGAGGGTCCGGGGAGCTGTTTTTT.